The source of this T cell receptor (beta chain) is a study of OX40 agonist ivuxolimab in advanced cancers. Study-wide background: Among those treated, three patients had partial responses, one with hepatocellular carcinoma and two with cutaneous melanoma.

Worth noting for this clone: Its antigen is unidentified.

Repertoires were generated with immunoSEQ multiplex PCR, while TCRdb's copy carries only in-frame clones and drops some. This table has around 69,000 clones, 70% to 85% appearing once. There are 16 residues in the CDR3. V was trimmed by 0 bases and J by 2 bases, leaving 14 bases between them. Germline V gene data show CDR1 as LGHNA and CDR2 as YSLEER. Study-wide findings and caveats: In general, CD8+ T cells held more expanded clones than CD4+ did, on average.

This sample comprised CD4+ or CD8+ T cells sorted from blood, obtained in a trial of the OX40 agonist ivuxolimab. The receptor comes from an adult with an advanced solid tumor such as melanoma, head and neck, liver or kidney cancer. The gene calls are TRBV4-3 and TRBJ2-7; the D gene could be TRBD1 or TRBD2 (7 bases each). CDR3: CASSQDETGRAYEQYF. Here the CDR3 DNA reads TGCGCCAGCAGCCAAGATGAGACAGGGAGGGCCTACGAGCAGTACTTC.